These 4 T cell receptor beta chains came from one sample sequenced in a study of T cell repertoires in cytomegalovirus infection. Their cognate antigens are unknown. MiXCR was run by TCRdb on the reads, yielding one entry per CDR3 protein. The sample lists some 900,000 distinct CDR3 sequences, roughly 33% occurring once. The input for sequencing was cultured CD8+ T cells from PBMCs, taken from culture after CMV antigen stimulation. The receptors derive from a human donor in good health (CMV status not recorded). Some clones in this sample may be carry-over from other donors' samples.

This clonotype was detected only a few times. The chain is built from TRBV6-6 and TRBJ1-6, with TRBD1 as a possible D gene (5 bases). Deletions cut 7 bases from V and 5 bases from J, with 12 bases between. The CDR3 has 14 amino acids. In germline, CDR1 is MNHNY, CDR2 SVGAGI (reference sequence). The CDR3 loop reads CASITGPNNSPLHF. In DNA, the CDR3 is TGTGCCAGCATAACAGGACCGAATAATTCACCCCTCCACTTT.

The rearrangement uses TRBV6-1 and TRBJ1-5; TRBD1 matches at 7 bases. CDR1 is MNHNS, CDR2 SASEGT, per germline. Losses at the gene ends were 6 bases for V and 3 bases for J; bases not matched to a gene: 8. The CDR3 sequence is 15 residues long. The CDR3 DNA reads as TGTGCCAGCAGACCCACAGGGGTGGCCAATCAGCCCCAGCATTTT. Protein: CASRPTGVANQPQHF.

This clonotype was seen repeatedly, ten times or more. The chain has TRBV28 and TRBJ2-7; TRBD1 aligns across 7 bases. CDR3 length: 15 amino acids. In germline, CDR1 is MDHEN, CDR2 SYDVKM. With V trimmed by 4 bases and J by 0 bases, 6 bases remained unmatched. The CDR3 loop is CASSSGTASSYEQYV. CDR3 nucleotide sequence: TGTGCCAGCAGTTCCGGGACAGCGAGCTCCTACGAGCAGTACGTC.

This clonotype showed up many times. V and J are TRBV11-2 and TRBJ1-2, with D possibly matching TRBD1 (5 bases). Germline CDR1 and CDR2: SGHAT and FQNNGV. The CDR3 runs 16 residues. V gave up 3 bases and J gave up 0 bases, with 14 bases separating them. This CDR3 reads CASSFFRGRPNYGYTF. The CDR3 DNA sequence: TGTGCCAGCAGCTTCTTTCGGGGCAGACCTAACTATGGCTACACCTTC.